The 3 T cell receptor beta chains below come from one sample, sequenced in a study of T cells in Graves' hyperthyroidism and ophthalmopathy. From RNA transcripts, TCR beta CDR3 regions were amplified. The HTBI primer set drove a first-round RT-PCR of the TCR CDR3. TCRdb ran MiXCR on the multiplex PCR reads and lists one entry per CDR3 protein. The sample records 700,000 or so distinct CDR3 sequences, around 17% being singletons. What was sequenced was blood. The receptors were gathered from a man between 18 and 35 years old with Graves' hyperthyroidism.

This clonotype was found many times. The chain employs TRBV6-5 and TRBJ2-5, with 7 bases lining up with TRBD2. The ends lost 2 bases at V and 0 bases at J; junction bases unmatched: 3. The CDR3 runs 15 residues. Germline loops: CDR1 MNHEY, CDR2 SVGAGI. The chain's CDR3 is CASSYVGGYQETQYF. The CDR3 bases are TGTGCCAGCAGTTACGTGGGGGGGTACCAAGAGACCCAGTACTTC.

This clonotype was counted many times. The chain uses TRBV20-1 and TRBJ2-3, with D possibly matching TRBD1 (5 bases). Germline assignment: CDR1 DFQATT and CDR2 SNEGSKA (reference sequence). V was cut by 7 bases and J by 6 bases, with 20 bases left in between. The CDR3 runs to 14 residues. The CDR3 bases are TGCAGTGGGCGCATGAGCGCAAAGGGGGATACGCAGTATTTT. Protein: CSGRMSAKGDTQYF.

The chain is built from TRBV6-2 or TRBV6-3 and TRBJ1-2; D possibly corresponds to TRBD1 (6 bases). In germline, CDR1 is MNHEY, CDR2 SVGEGT. This CDR3 has 12 residues. V lost 4 bases and J 7 bases, leaving 10 bases between the germline ends. In DNA form, the CDR3 reads TGTGCCAGCAGTTTGGACAGAATTGGCTACACCTTC. This gives the protein CASSLDRIGYTF.